The clone carrying this T cell receptor (beta chain) was observed once. Its antigen is still unknown. Trimming cost V 0 bases and J 3 bases, with 18 bases left between them. This CDR3 is built from 16 residues. Per the germline V gene, CDR1 is SQVTM and CDR2 is ANQGSEA. TCRdb's copy holds only in-frame clones and misses some; the assay was immunoSEQ multiplex PCR. The table shows some 130,000 clones, with about 93% occurring only once. This sample was included in a study of T cell responses to AZD1222 COVID-19 vaccine. General study findings and limits: Compared with day 0, the breadth and depth of the Spike-specific TCR repertoire rose significantly after two doses of AZD1222. Mapped onto spike, vaccine-associated CD4 TCRs spanned it and were dominant at 160-218 and 743-854.

The chain is built from TRBV29-1 and TRBJ2-7; a weak D match, TRBD1 (6 bases). Specimen: peripheral blood, collected 28 days after the second AZD1222 dose. The sequence was obtained from an adult who received the AZD1222 COVID-19 vaccine. The CDR3 loop reads CSVEDRQGLQGYEQYF. The CDR3 nucleotides are TGCAGCGTTGAAGATCGGCAGGGGCTCCAGGGCTACGAGCAGTACTTC.